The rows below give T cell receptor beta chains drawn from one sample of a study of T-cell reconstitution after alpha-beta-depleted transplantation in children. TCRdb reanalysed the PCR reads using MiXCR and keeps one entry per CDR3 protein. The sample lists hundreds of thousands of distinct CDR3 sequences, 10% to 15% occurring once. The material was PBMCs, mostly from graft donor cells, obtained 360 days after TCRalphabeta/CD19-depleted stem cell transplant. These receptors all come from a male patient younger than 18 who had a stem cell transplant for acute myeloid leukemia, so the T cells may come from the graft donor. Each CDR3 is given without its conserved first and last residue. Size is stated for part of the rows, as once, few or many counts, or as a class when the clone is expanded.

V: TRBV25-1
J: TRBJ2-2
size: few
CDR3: ASSFAGIGELF

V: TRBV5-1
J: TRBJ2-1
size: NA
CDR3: ASSSKVSYNEQF

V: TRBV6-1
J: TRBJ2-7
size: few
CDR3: ASSQGQGVHEQY

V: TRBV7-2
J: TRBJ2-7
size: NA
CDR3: ASSWGDRPPNEQY

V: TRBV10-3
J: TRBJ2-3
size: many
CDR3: AISSGTTDTQY

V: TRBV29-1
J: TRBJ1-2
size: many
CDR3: SVTQGNYGYT

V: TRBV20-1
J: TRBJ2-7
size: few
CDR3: SARVPAGVSYEQY

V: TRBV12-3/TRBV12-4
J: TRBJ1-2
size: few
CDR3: ASSRTQGWGYT

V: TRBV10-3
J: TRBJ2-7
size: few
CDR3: ASSKAEIPYEQY

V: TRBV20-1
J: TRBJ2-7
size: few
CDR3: SASNGGALL

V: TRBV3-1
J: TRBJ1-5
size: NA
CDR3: ASSQESFRPQH

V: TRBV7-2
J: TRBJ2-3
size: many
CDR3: ASSLAGSSGPTDTQY

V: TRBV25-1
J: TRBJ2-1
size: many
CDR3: ASSNRQFTLSYNEQF

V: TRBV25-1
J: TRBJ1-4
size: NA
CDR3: ASSEGEKLF

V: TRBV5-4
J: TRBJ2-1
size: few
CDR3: ASSLPLAGGSVFYNEQF

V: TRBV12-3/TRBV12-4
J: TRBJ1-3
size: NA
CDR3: ASSLVRTGPGNTIY

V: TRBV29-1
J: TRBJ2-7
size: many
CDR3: SVEEDRAYEQY

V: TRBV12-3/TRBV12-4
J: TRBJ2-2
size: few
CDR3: ASWGLLAAGELF

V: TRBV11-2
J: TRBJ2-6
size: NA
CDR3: ASSLVDPAEAGLTGANVLT

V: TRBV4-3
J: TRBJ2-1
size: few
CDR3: ASSSLASGSNEQF

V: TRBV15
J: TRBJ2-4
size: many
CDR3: ATSREVRKPENIQY

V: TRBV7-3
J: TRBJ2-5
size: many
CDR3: ASSLSGYQETQY

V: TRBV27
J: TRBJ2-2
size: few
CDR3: ASSFYIPGELF

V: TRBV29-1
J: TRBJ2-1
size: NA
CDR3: SVGILAAHNEQF

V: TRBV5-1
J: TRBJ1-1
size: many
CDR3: ASSLVDRAEAF

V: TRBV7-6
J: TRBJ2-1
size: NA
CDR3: ASSFHLALKVRGEQF

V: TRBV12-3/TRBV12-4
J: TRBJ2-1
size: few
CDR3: ASRSRREGRGGEQF

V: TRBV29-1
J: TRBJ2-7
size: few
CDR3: SVEDPLAGGYEQY

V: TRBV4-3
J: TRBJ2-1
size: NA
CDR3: ASSQAHGGTSPYNEQF

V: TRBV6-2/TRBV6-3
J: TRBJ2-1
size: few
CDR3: ASSRTTSGPYNEQF

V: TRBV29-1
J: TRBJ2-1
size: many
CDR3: SVHLGTSGKDEQF

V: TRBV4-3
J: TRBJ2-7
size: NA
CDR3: ASSQEAGPFYEQY

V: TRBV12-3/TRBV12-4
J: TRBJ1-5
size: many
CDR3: ASSSDRAGPQH

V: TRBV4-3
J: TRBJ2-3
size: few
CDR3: ASSQDVKVGRESTDTQY